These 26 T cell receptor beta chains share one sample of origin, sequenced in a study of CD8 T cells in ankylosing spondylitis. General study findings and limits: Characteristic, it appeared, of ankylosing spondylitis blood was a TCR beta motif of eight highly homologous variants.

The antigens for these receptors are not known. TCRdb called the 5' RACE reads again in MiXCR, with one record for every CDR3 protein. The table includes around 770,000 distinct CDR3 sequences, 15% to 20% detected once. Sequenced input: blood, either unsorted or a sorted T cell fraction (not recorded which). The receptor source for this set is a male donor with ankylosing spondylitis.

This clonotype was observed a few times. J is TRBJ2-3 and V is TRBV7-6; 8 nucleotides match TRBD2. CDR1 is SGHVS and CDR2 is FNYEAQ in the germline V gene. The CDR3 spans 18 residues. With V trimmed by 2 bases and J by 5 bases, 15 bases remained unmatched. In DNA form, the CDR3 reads TGTGCCAGCAGCTTAATCCCCACTTCCAGCGGGGGCGGAGATACGCAGTATTTT. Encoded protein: CASSLIPTSSGGGDTQYF.

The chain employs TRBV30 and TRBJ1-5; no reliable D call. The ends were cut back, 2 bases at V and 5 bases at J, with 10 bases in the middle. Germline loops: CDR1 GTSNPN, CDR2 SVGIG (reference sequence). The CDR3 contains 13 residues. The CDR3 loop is CAWSPSPDQPQHF. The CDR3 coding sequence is TGTGCCTGGAGTCCCAGCCCGGATCAGCCCCAGCATTTT.

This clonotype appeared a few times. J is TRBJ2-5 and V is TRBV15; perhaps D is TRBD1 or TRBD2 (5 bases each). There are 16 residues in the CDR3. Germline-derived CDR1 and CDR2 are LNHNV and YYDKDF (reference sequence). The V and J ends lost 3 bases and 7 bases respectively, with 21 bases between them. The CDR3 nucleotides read TGTGCCACCAGCAGTGGAACTAGGGGAACGCTGGGGACCCAGTACTTC. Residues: CATSSGTRGTLGTQYF.

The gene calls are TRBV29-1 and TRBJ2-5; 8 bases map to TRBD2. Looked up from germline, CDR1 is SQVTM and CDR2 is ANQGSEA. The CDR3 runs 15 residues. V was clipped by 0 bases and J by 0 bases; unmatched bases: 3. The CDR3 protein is CSVEEREDYQETQYF. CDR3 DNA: TGCAGCGTTGAAGAGCGGGAGGATTACCAAGAGACCCAGTACTTC.

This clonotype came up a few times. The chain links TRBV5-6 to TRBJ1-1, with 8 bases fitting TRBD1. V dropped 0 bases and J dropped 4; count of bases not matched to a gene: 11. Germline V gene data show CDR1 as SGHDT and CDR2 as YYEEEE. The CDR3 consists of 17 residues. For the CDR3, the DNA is TGTGCCAGCAGCTTGGCCACACAGGGGGATTGGGGCACTGAAGCTTTCTTT. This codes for CASSLATQGDWGTEAFF.

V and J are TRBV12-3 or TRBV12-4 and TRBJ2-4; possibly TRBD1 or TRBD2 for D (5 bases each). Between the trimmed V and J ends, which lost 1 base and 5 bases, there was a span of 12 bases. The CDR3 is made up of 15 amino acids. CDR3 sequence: CASSLGGTAENIQYF. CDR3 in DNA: TGTGCCAGCAGTTTAGGGGGGACCGCGGAAAACATTCAGTACTTC.

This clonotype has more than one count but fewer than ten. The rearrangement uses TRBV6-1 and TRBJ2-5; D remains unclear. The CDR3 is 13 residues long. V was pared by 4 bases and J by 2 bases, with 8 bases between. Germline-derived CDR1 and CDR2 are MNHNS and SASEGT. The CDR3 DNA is TGTGCCAGCAGTGGGACCCCACAAGAGACCCAGTACTTC. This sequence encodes CASSGTPQETQYF.

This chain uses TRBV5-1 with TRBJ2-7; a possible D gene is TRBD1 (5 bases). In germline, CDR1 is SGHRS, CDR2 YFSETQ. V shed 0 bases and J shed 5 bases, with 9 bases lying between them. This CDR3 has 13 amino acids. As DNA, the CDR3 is TGCGCCAGCAGCTTGGTGGTGGGGCACGAGCAGTACTTC. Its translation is CASSLVVGHEQYF. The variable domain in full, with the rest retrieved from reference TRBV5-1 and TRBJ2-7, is KAGVTQTPRYLIKTRGQQVTLSCSPISGHRSVSWYQQTPGQGLQFLFEYFSETQRNKGNFPGRFSGRQFSNSRSEMNVSTLELGDSALYLCASSLVVGHEQYFGPGTRLTVT.

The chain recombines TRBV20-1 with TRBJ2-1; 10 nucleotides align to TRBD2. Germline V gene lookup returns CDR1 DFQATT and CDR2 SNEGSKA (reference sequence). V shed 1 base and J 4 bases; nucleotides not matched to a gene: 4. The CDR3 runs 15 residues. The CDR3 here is CSARGKGLAYNEQFF. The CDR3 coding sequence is TGCAGTGCTAGAGGAAAGGGACTAGCGTACAATGAGCAGTTCTTC.

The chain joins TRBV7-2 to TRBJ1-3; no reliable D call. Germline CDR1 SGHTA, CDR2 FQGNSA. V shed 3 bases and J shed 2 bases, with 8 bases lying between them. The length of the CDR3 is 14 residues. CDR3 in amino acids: CASSFERAGNTIYF. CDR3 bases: TGTGCCAGCAGCTTTGAACGAGCTGGAAACACCATATATTTT.

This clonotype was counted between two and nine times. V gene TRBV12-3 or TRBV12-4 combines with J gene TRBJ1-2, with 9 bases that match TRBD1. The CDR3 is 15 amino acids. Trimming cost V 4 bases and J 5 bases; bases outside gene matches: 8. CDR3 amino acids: CASSSKGTGNYGYTF. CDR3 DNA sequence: TGTGCCAGCAGTTCCAAGGGGACAGGGAATTATGGCTACACCTTC.

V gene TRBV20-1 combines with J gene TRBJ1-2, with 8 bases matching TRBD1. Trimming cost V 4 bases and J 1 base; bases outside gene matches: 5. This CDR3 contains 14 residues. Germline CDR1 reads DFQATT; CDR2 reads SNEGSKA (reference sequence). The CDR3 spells CSAKMTGVNYGYTF. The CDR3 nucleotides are TGCAGTGCTAAGATGACAGGGGTTAACTATGGCTACACCTTC.

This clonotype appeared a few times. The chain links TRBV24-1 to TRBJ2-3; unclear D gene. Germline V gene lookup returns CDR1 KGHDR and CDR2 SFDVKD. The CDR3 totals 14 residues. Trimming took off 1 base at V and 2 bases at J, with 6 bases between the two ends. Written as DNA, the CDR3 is TGTGCCACCAGTGATTTAACAGCCACAGATACGCAGTATTTT. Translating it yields CATSDLTATDTQYF.

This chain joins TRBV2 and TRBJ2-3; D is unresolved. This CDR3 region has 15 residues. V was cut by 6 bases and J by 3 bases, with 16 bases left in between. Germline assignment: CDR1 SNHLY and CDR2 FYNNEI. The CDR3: CASSNEDGVTDTQYF. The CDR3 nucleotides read TGTGCCAGCAGCAATGAGGATGGGGTGACAGATACGCAGTATTTT.

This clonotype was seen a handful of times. The CDR3 region has the DNA TGTGCCAGCAGTCTGTCCGGCACTAGAGGTTCCTACGAGCAGTACTTC. Its protein is CASSLSGTRGSYEQYF. The chain links TRBV27 to TRBJ2-7; D is perhaps TRBD2 (5 bases). Germline CDR1 is MNHEY and CDR2 is SMNVEV (reference sequence). Trimming stripped 5 bases from V and 1 base from J, with 18 bases between. The CDR3 has 16 residues.

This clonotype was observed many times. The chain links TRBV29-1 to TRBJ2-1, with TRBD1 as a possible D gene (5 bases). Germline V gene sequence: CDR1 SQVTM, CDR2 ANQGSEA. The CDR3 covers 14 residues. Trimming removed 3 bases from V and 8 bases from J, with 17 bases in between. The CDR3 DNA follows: TGCAGCGTTGAGAGGACAACCCTTACGGATGAGCAGTTCTTC. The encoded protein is CSVERTTLTDEQFF.

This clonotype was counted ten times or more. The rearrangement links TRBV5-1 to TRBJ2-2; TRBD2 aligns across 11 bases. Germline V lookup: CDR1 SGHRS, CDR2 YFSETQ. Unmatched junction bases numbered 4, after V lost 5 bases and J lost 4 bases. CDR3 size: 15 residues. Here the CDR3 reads CASSSGRAGTGELFF. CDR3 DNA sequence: TGCGCCAGCAGTAGCGGGAGGGCCGGCACCGGGGAGCTGTTTTTT.

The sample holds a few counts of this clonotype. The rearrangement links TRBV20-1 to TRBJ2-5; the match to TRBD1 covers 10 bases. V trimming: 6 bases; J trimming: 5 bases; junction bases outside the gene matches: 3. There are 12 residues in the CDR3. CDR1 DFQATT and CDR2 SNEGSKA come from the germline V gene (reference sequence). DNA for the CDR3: TGCAGTGCGAGACAGGGGGCCGAGACCCAGTACTTC. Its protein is CSARQGAETQYF.

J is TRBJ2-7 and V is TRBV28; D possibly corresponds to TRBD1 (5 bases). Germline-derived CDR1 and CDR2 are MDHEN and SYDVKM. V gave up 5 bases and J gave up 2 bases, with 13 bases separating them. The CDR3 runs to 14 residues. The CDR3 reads CASSLTGETYEQYF. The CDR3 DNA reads TGTGCCAGCAGTCTAACAGGTGAAACCTACGAGCAGTACTTC.

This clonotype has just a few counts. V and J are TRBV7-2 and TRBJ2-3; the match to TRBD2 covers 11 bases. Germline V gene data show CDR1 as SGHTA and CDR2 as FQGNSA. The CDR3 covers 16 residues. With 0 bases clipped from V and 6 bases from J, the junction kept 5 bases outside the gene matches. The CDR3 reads CASSLAGLAGLDTQYF. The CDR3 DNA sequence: TGTGCCAGCAGCTTAGCCGGACTAGCGGGTCTGGATACGCAGTATTTT.

CDR3 bases: TGTGCTAGTGGTTTGGTACCAGGACAGGGGTTTGGTGGCTACACCTTC. This sequence encodes CASGLVPGQGFGGYTF. V is TRBV12-5 and J is TRBJ1-2, with 9 bases identical to TRBD1. This CDR3 has 16 amino acids. CDR1 and CDR2 (germline): LGHNT, FRNRAP. V lost 0 bases and J lost 7; bases outside the gene matches: 9.

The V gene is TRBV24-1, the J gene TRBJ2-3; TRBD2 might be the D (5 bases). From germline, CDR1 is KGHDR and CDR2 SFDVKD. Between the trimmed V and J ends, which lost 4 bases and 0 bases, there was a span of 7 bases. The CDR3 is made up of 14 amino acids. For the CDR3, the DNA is TGTGCCACCAGTGAACTAGAAAGCACAGATACGCAGTATTTT. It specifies CATSELESTDTQYF.

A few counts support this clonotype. CDR3 loop: CASSLTAGVSDTQYF. CDR3 sequence (DNA): TGCGCCAGCAGCCTAACGGCAGGGGTCTCAGATACGCAGTATTTT. The chain has TRBV4-1 and TRBJ2-3; perhaps TRBD1 as D (6 bases). The CDR3 contains 15 residues. Germline CDR1 and CDR2: MGHRA and YSYEKL. V lost 4 bases, J lost 4 bases, and 15 bases lay in between.

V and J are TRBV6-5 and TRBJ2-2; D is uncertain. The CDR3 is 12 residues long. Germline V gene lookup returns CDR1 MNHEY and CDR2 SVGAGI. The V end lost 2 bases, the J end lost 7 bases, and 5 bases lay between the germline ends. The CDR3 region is CASSYPSGELFF. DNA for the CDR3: TGTGCCAGCAGTTACCCGAGCGGGGAGCTGTTTTTT.

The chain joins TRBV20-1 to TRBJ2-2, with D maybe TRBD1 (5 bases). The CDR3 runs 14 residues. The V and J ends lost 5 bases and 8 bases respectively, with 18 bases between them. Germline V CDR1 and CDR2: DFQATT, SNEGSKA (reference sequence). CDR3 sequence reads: CSAELDKIRGELFF. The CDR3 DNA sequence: TGCAGTGCTGAACTGGACAAGATCAGGGGGGAGCTGTTTTTT.

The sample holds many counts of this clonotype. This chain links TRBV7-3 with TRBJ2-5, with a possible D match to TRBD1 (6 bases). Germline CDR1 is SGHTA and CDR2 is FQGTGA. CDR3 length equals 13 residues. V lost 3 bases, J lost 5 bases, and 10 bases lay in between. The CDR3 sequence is CASSLDSWETQYF. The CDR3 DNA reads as TGTGCCAGCAGCTTGGACAGCTGGGAGACCCAGTACTTC.